This paragraph covers one TCR beta chain sequence. The antigen remains unidentified. The data were produced by immunoSEQ multiplex PCR, yet TCRdb's version contains in-frame clones alone and is incomplete. Among some 170,000 clones, roughly 92% were seen once, and the ten largest hold 2.6%. This entry comes from a study of T cell responses to AZD1222 COVID-19 vaccine. Trimming removed 10 bases from V and 2 bases from J; junction bases left unmatched: 15. There are 16 residues in the CDR3. Germline-derived CDR1 and CDR2 are SNHLY and FYNNEI. Overall study findings and caveats: Females outnumbered males among donors, who were mostly white British; clonal diversity was possibly underestimated. Nearly half of spike-specific TCRs reportedly target variant regions that are unmutated in the B.1.351 and B.1.1.7 variants. Across spike, vaccine-associated CD4 TCRs were found, dominant at 160-218 and 743-854.

The input for sequencing was peripheral blood, taken on day 0 of AZD1222 vaccination. The rearrangement joins TRBV2 to TRBJ2-7, with 9 bases lining up with TRBD1. The sequence derives from an adult in good health. CDR3 sequence: CATAWDRARTPYEQYF. In DNA, the CDR3 is TGTGCCACCGCTTGGGACAGGGCTCGGACCCCCTACGAGCAGTACTTC.